This is a list of T cell receptor beta chains from one sample in a study of shared clonotypes between healthy human individuals. The data were produced by immunoSEQ multiplex PCR, yet TCRdb's version contains in-frame clones alone and is incomplete. The sample lists around 1.9 million clones, approximately 92% occurring once. Specimen: naive CD8+ T cells from PBMCs. These receptors were obtained from a man between 18 and 35 years old in good health. Some clones in this sample may be carry-over from other donors' samples. CDR3s include the opening cysteine and the closing phenylalanine or tryptophan. The D gene is left open where the match is weak. Size is omitted from some rows. Given values are once, few, many or a class for expanded clones.

clone_size j_call v_call d_call cdr3_aa cdr3_nt
- TRBJ1-3 TRBV6-6 - CASSPEFGINTIYF TGTGCCAGCAGCCCTGAATTCGGGATAAACACCATATATTTT
- TRBJ2-5 TRBV9 - CASSPGAGETQYF TGTGCCAGCAGTCCAGGGGCGGGTGAGACCCAGTACTTC
- TRBJ2-5 TRBV27 TRBD1 CASSPLGTAETQYF TGTGCCAGCAGTCCACTCGGGACAGCCGAGACCCAGTACTTC
- TRBJ2-5 TRBV18 - CASSPPSMGVEETQYF TGTGCCAGCTCACCCCCATCGATGGGAGTAGAGGAGACCCAGTACTTC
- TRBJ2-5 TRBV7-9 TRBD2 CASSLYGAGGQETQYF TGTGCCAGCAGCTTATATGGAGCGGGAGGCCAAGAGACCCAGTACTTC
- TRBJ2-5 TRBV9 - CASSVESGQETQYF TGTGCCAGCAGCGTAGAATCTGGGCAAGAGACCCAGTACTTC
once TRBJ2-5 TRBV27 - CASSLSSPILETQYF TGTGCCAGCAGTTTATCTTCCCCAATCCTAGAGACCCAGTACTTC
- TRBJ2-7 TRBV27 TRBD2 CASSLRGGRYEQYF TGTGCCAGCAGTTTAAGGGGCGGGAGATACGAGCAGTACTTC
- TRBJ1-1 TRBV30 TRBD1 CAWRQGYSEAFF TGTGCCTGGAGACAGGGGTACTCTGAAGCTTTCTTT
- TRBJ1-3 TRBV7-7 TRBD1 CASARDRAGNTIYF TGTGCCAGCGCCAGGGACAGGGCAGGAAACACCATATATTTT
- TRBJ2-3 TRBV4-1 - CASSQVWDSNTDTQYF TGCGCCAGCAGCCAAGTGTGGGACTCCAACACAGATACGCAGTATTTT
- TRBJ2-7 TRBV7-9 - CAIDDEQYF TGTGCCATCGACGACGAGCAGTACTTC
once TRBJ2-1 TRBV4-2 TRBD2 CASSQAGGSYNEQFF TGTGCCAGCAGCCAAGCGGGAGGTTCCTACAATGAGCAGTTCTTC
- TRBJ2-1 TRBV5-5 TRBD2 CASSLAGSSYNEQFF TGTGCCAGCAGCCTAGCGGGATCTTCCTACAATGAGCAGTTCTTC
- TRBJ2-7 TRBV11-2 TRBD1 CASSLGTGNHEQYF TGTGCCAGCAGCTTAGGGACAGGGAATCACGAGCAGTACTTC
- TRBJ2-7 TRBV7-8 - CASSLAGVIDYEQYF TGTGCCAGCAGCTTAGCAGGGGTCATCGACTACGAGCAGTACTTC
- TRBJ2-4 TRBV27 - CAQWPLWAKNIQYF TGTGCCCAATGGCCCCTTTGGGCCAAAAACATTCAGTACTTC
- TRBJ2-2 TRBV7-8 TRBD2 CASSHLTGGPVGELFF TGTGCCAGCAGCCACTTAACGGGAGGGCCGGTCGGGGAGCTGTTTTTT
- TRBJ2-1 TRBV7-9 TRBD2 CASSFRGTSGDNEQFF TGTGCCAGCAGCTTCAGAGGGACTAGCGGAGACAATGAGCAGTTCTTC
- TRBJ2-1 TRBV28 TRBD2 CASSLGRGKVYNEQFF TGTGCCAGCAGCCTCGGGAGGGGGAAGGTCTACAATGAGCAGTTCTTC
- TRBJ1-2 TRBV18 - CASSPADEQGDGYTF TGTGCCAGCTCACCGGCGGACGAACAGGGTGATGGCTACACCTTC
- TRBJ2-7 TRBV9 TRBD1 CASSPPDRAYEQYF TGTGCCAGCAGCCCACCGGACAGGGCTTACGAGCAGTACTTC
- TRBJ2-7 TRBV28 - CASSLDVSGTYEQYF TGTGCCAGCAGTTTAGATGTTAGTGGCACCTACGAGCAGTACTTC
- TRBJ2-7 TRBV27 - CASSLSMGTLTYEQYF TGTGCCAGCAGTTTATCGATGGGGACTTTAACCTACGAGCAGTACTTC
- TRBJ1-3 TRBV6-6 - CASSYSKASGNTIYF TGTGCCAGCAGTTACTCGAAGGCCTCTGGAAACACCATATATTTT
- TRBJ2-7 TRBV28 - CASSSQTGNYEQYF TGTGCCAGCAGTTCCCAGACAGGCAACTACGAGCAGTACTTC
- TRBJ1-2 TRBV14 - CASSRVQGWDYGYTF TGTGCCAGCAGCCGAGTCCAGGGATGGGACTATGGCTACACCTTC
- TRBJ2-5 TRBV5-6 TRBD2 CASSFGAGGRETQYF TGTGCCAGCAGCTTCGGAGCGGGAGGACGGGAGACCCAGTACTTC
- TRBJ1-5 TRBV19 - CASSPRGANQPQHF TGTGCCAGTAGTCCCCGCGGGGCCAATCAGCCCCAGCATTTT
- TRBJ1-2 TRBV5-1 TRBD1 CASRAQGAIYGYTF TGCGCCAGCCGGGCGCAGGGGGCGATCTATGGCTACACCTTC
- TRBJ2-7 TRBV18 TRBD1 CASSPQYGTGRYEQYF TGTGCCAGCTCACCACAGTACGGGACAGGGAGGTACGAGCAGTACTTC
- TRBJ2-7 TRBV10-3 - CAISDTGPYEQYF TGTGCCATCAGTGATACAGGGCCCTACGAGCAGTACTTC
- TRBJ2-7 TRBV7-8 TRBD1 CASSATGGPYEQYF TGTGCCAGCAGCGCCACAGGGGGCCCCTACGAGCAGTACTTC
once TRBJ2-6 TRBV28 - CASSSRGRQAGANVLTF TGTGCCAGCAGTTCCAGGGGCAGGCAAGCTGGGGCCAACGTCCTGACTTTC
- TRBJ2-7 TRBV19 - CASMGIIAAFYEQYF TGTGCCAGTATGGGAATAATAGCGGCCTTCTACGAGCAGTACTTC
- TRBJ2-7 TRBV6-6 - CASSPLDRTYEQYF TGTGCCAGCAGTCCCCTAGACAGAACCTACGAGCAGTACTTC
- TRBJ2-5 TRBV4-1 - CASSRVGPSGTETQYF TGCGCCAGCAGCCGGGTAGGACCATCAGGGACAGAGACCCAGTACTTC
- TRBJ2-7 TRBV15 TRBD2 CATSKRAGKSYEQYF TGTGCCACCAGCAAAAGAGCGGGAAAATCCTACGAGCAGTACTTC
- TRBJ2-7 TRBV28 TRBD1 CASSPGQGGPYEQYF TGTGCCAGCAGCCCAGGACAGGGCGGTCCCTACGAGCAGTACTTC
- TRBJ1-1 TRBV5-5 - CASSLWRGMVSFTEAFF TGTGCCAGCAGCTTGTGGAGGGGAATGGTATCATTCACTGAAGCTTTCTTT
once TRBJ2-5 TRBV5-6 - CASSRNYHPAQETQYF TGTGCCAGCAGCCGGAACTACCACCCAGCCCAAGAGACCCAGTACTTC
- TRBJ1-3 TRBV9 - CASSTAGGSGNTIYF TGTGCCAGCAGCACCGCCGGGGGCTCTGGAAACACCATATATTTT